A single T cell receptor beta chain is shown here with its context. Its matching antigen is unknown. This entry belongs to a study of T cells in localized non-small cell lung cancer. General study points: Adjacent lung held a median approximately 50 of the top 100 tumor clones. Uninvolved adjacent lung, not tumor, had the highest T cell clonality. Owing to sequencing of a solitary tumor region, heterogeneity cannot be discounted.

It was adjacent lung free of atypia that was taken, at least 2 cm from the tumor margin. Sequencing used immunoSEQ multiplex PCR; TCRdb keeps in-frame clones, though not all of them. The sample carries roughly 1,600 clones, less than 25% recorded once. Trimming removed 6 bases at V and 13 bases at J, with 18 bases between. The CDR3 spans 13 residues. Looked up from germline, CDR1 is MDHEN and CDR2 is SYDVKM. The input for sequencing was normal lung tissue next to the tumor, taken before any cancer treatment. The chain is built from TRBV28 and TRBJ2-2; possible D gene TRBD2, 7 bases. The receptor comes from a female donor older than 55 with stage II lung adenocarcinoma. The CDR3: CASSLGGGAVLFF. The CDR3, as DNA: TGTGCCAGCAGCTTAGGGGGGGGCGCGGTGCTGTTTTTT. Looking up the rest from reference TRBV28 and TRBJ2-2 gives the full variable domain: DVKVTQSSRYLVKRTGEKVFLECVQDMDHENMFWYRQDPGLGLRLIYFSYDVKMKEKGDIPEGYSVSREKKERFSLILESASTNQTSMYLCASSLGGGAVLFFGEGSRLTVL.